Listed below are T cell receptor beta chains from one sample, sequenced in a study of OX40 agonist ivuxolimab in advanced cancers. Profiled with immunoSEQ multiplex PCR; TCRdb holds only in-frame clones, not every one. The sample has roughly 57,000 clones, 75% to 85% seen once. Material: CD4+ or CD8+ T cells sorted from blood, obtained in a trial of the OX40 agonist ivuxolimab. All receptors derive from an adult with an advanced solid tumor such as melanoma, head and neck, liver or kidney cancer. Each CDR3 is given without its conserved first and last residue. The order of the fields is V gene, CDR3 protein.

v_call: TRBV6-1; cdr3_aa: ASSIQLGDTEAF
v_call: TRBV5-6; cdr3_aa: ASTKGVTGELF
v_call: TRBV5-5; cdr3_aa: ASSWSNTEAF
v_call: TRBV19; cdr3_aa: ASSPTQGFTDTQY
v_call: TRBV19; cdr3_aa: ASTAGRGEGETQY
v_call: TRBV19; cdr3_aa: ASSIDAGGLQETQY
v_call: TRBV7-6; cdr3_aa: ASSRGGGGLYGYT
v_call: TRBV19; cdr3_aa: ASSTTGGAAGGYT
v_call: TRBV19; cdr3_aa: ASSKIVTGPTEAF
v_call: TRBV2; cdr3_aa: ASSGDEAF
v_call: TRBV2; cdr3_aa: ASSVSGRDTGELF
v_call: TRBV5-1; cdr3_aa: ASSLLPGAVGYT
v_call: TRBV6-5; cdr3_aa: ASGRDTQY
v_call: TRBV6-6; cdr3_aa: AVNTGGGQPQH
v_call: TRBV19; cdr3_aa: ATRATDKNNSPLH
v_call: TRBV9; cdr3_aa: ASSVESGSLGEKLF
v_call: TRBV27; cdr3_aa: ASSLQGVGEQY
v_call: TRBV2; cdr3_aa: ASSEPRGTNTGELF
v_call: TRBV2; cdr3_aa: ASTGGYGYT
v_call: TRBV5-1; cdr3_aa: ASSSGQGARTGELF
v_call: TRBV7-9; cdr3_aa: ASSFRAGGLNEQF
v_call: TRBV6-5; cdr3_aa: ASTLRTGSEKLF
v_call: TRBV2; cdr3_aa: ASSETGTSTDTQY
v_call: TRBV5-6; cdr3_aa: ASSFGSFTDTQY
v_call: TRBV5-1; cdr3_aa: ASSLEGAKGYT
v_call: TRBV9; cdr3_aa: ASSVDDYSGNTIY
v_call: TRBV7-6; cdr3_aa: ASSLFPGQDDGYT
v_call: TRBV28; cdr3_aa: ASNSLGNLYQPQH
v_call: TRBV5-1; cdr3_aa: ASSLNGQLNTEAF
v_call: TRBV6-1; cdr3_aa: ASSDGAEATIY
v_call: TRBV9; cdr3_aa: ASTAGVTDTQY
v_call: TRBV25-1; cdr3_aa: ASRGGGISGNTIY
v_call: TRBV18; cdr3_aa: ASSPQASRGYGYT
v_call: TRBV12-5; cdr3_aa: ASGLTGGYVQPQH
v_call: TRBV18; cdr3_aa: ASSLQGSGTEAF
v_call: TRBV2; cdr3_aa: ASTFGDGYT
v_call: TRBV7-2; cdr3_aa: ASSPNTGGANTEAF
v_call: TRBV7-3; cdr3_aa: ASSLGHFTDTQY
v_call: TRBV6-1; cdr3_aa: ASTPGPARSYT
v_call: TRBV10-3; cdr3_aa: AIGLADLYEQY
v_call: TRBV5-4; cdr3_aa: ASSLEPPDYYGYT
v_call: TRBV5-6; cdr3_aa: ASSSDRGLNTGELF